What follows are 29 T cell receptor beta chains derived from one specimen sequenced in a study of T cell responses to AZD1222 COVID-19 vaccine. The data were produced by immunoSEQ multiplex PCR, yet TCRdb's version contains in-frame clones alone and is incomplete. The repertoire has tens of thousands of clones, more than 60% of them found once; the top ten carry approximately 25%. Sequencing was performed on peripheral blood, taken 28 days after the second dose of the MenACWY control vaccine. These receptors were taken from an adult who received the MenACWY meningococcal vaccine as a control.

V usage is TRBV5-1 and J usage is TRBJ1-2, with a weak D call TRBD1 (5 bases). The germline CDR1 and CDR2 sequences are SGHRS and YFSETQ. Trimming removed 3 bases at V and 4 bases at J, with 10 bases between. The CDR3 contains 13 residues. CDR3 bases: TGCGCCAGCAGCTCGGACACAGGCTATGGCTACACCTTC. Residues: CASSSDTGYGYTF.

Only one count was recorded for this clone. This chain connects TRBV7-9 to TRBJ1-2; D might be TRBD1 (5 bases). The CDR3 extends over 15 amino acids. CDR1 is SEHNR, CDR2 FQNEAQ, per germline (reference sequence). V lost 5 bases to trimming and J lost 8 bases, with 21 bases between them. The CDR3 protein is CASSRGDGPTVGYTF. In nucleotides, the CDR3 is TGTGCCAGCAGCCGTGGCGACGGACCGACAGTCGGCTACACCTTC.

This clone was counted once. The chain carries TRBV7-8 and TRBJ1-2, with 7 bases lining up with TRBD1. CDR1 and CDR2 (germline): SGHVS, FQNEAQ. V shed 5 bases and J 4 bases; nucleotides not matched to a gene: 10. The CDR3 loop spans 15 amino acids. CDR3 sequence reads: CASSPRQGPFYGYTF. Written as DNA, the CDR3 is TGTGCCAGCAGCCCAAGACAGGGCCCCTTCTATGGCTACACCTTC.

This clone was observed a single time. The chain links TRBV5-1 to TRBJ1-6; D might be TRBD1 (5 bases). CDR3 length: 14 residues. Per germline, CDR1 SGHRS and CDR2 YFSETQ. Trimming shortened V by 0 bases and J by 8 bases, and 9 bases separated the two germline ends. The CDR3 sequence is CASSLGDGDSPLHF. In nucleotides, the CDR3 is TGCGCCAGCAGCTTGGGGGACGGGGATTCACCCCTCCACTTT.

The CDR3 nucleotides are TGTGCCAGCAGAACACTGGGGGGAAATGAGCAGTTCTTC. Translated, it gives CASRTLGGNEQFF. The V call is TRBV12-3 or TRBV12-4, the J call TRBJ2-1; possibly TRBD2 for D (6 bases). The CDR3 is 13 residues long. Trimming took 6 bases from V and 7 from J, leaving 13 bases between them.

The chain links TRBV7-2 to TRBJ2-7; D perhaps matches TRBD1 (6 bases). The V end was cut by 1 base, the J end by 2 bases, with 9 bases between. CDR3 length: 14 residues. From germline, CDR1 is SGHTA and CDR2 FQGNSA. In DNA, the CDR3 is TGTGCCAGCAGCTTAGGGACAGCACCCTACGAGCAGTACTTC. Translation: CASSLGTAPYEQYF.

The gene calls are TRBV18 and TRBJ1-4, with D hard to call. Trimming shortened V by 3 bases and J by 7 bases, and 6 bases separated the two germline ends. Germline loops: CDR1 KGHSH, CDR2 LQKENI. This CDR3 has 12 residues. CDR3 sequence reads: CASSPDSEKLFF. The CDR3 bases are TGTGCCAGCTCACCCGACTCTGAAAAACTGTTTTTT.

V gene TRBV18 combines with J gene TRBJ2-5; the match to TRBD1 covers 9 bases. Germline loops: CDR1 KGHSH, CDR2 LQKENI. There are 15 residues in the CDR3. The junction had 7 bases not matched to a gene; V was cut back by 3 bases and J by 5 bases. As DNA, the CDR3 is TGTGCCAGCTCACCTCGACAGGGGGTCGGGGAGACCCAGTACTTC. It is translated as CASSPRQGVGETQYF.

The CDR3 bases are TGTGCCAGCAGTCTCGGACACGGAACGAAAGCTTTCTTT. Translation: CASSLGHGTKAFF. This chain joins TRBV28 and TRBJ1-1, with D maybe TRBD1 (5 bases). The V end was cut by 5 bases, the J end by 9 bases, with 16 bases between. This CDR3 region has 13 residues. CDR1 is MDHEN, CDR2 SYDVKM, per germline.

The J gene is TRBJ1-1, the V gene TRBV12-3 or TRBV12-4, with a tentative D call TRBD1 (6 bases). This CDR3 comprises 11 residues. V shed 3 bases and J shed 11 bases, with 10 bases lying between them. As DNA, the CDR3 is TGTGCCAGCAGTTTGAGTGGACAGGCTTTCTTT. Translation: CASSLSGQAFF.

The chain couples TRBV2 to TRBJ1-2; TRBD1 matches 8 bases. J lost 8 bases, V lost 0 bases, and 5 bases had no gene match. Germline V gene data show CDR1 as SNHLY and CDR2 as FYNNEI. This CDR3 comprises 14 residues. The CDR3 is CASSEADRVGGYTF. Here the CDR3 DNA reads TGTGCCAGCAGTGAAGCGGACAGGGTCGGCGGCTACACCTTC.

The DNA of the CDR3 is TGTGCCAGCAGCGCTACAGGGCTAGACAATCAGCCCCAGCATTTT. It yields the protein CASSATGLDNQPQHF. The genes are TRBV6-5 and TRBJ1-5; weak D call: TRBD1 (6 bases). The CDR3 spans 15 residues. V was clipped by 6 bases and J by 3 bases, with 15 bases between them. Germline V lookup: CDR1 MNHEY, CDR2 SVGAGI.

This chain links TRBV6-1 with TRBJ2-5; maybe TRBD1 (6 bases). Deletions cut 0 bases from V and 0 bases from J, with 11 bases between. CDR1 is MNHNS, CDR2 SASEGT, per germline. The CDR3 extends over 16 amino acids. For the CDR3, the DNA is TGTGCCAGCAGTGAAGCGGGGGCATTTTACCAAGAGACCCAGTACTTC. It encodes CASSEAGAFYQETQYF.

V is TRBV7-2 and J is TRBJ1-5; no clear D. Trimming stripped 0 bases from V and 7 bases from J, with 4 bases between. CDR3 length equals 12 residues. Germline V gives CDR1 SGHTA, CDR2 FQGNSA. The CDR3 reads CASSLAGQPQHF. The CDR3 bases are TGTGCCAGCAGCTTAGCAGGGCAGCCCCAGCATTTT.

This clone was recorded a few times. This chain connects TRBV4-2 to TRBJ1-2; D may be TRBD1 (6 bases). This CDR3 has 15 residues. V shed 1 base and J shed 7 bases, with 16 bases lying between them. The germline V gene encodes CDR1 LGHNA and CDR2 YNFKEQ. The DNA of the CDR3 is TGTGCCAGCAGCCAAGGGGCAGGGGTACGGGGTGGCTACACCTTC. This encodes CASSQGAGVRGGYTF.

The rearrangement links TRBV16 to TRBJ1-1; no firm D call. Germline CDR1 reads KGHSY; CDR2 reads FQNENV. Between the trimmed V and J ends, which lost 4 bases and 3 bases, there was a span of 3 bases. The CDR3 contains 11 residues. The CDR3 DNA reads TGTGCCAGCAGCCCGTACACTGAAGCTTTCTTT. It specifies CASSPYTEAFF.

This rearrangement joins TRBV19 to TRBJ1-5, with D hard to call. The CDR3 length is 13 residues. Trimming took 4 bases from V and 1 from J, leaving 5 bases between them. Germline CDR1 LNHDA, CDR2 SQIVND (reference sequence). CDR3 residues: CASSKESNQPQHF. CDR3 DNA: TGTGCCAGTAGTAAGGAGAGCAATCAGCCCCAGCATTTT.

This chain joins TRBV28 and TRBJ2-5; no clear D gene. The CDR3 loop spans 13 amino acids. The germline V and J ends were trimmed by 2 bases and 5 bases, with 9 bases remaining between them. CDR1 MDHEN and CDR2 SYDVKM come from the germline V gene. The CDR3 loop reads CASSLPASETQYF. CDR3 coding DNA: TGTGCCAGCAGTTTACCGGCTTCGGAGACCCAGTACTTC.

The chain links TRBV5-1 to TRBJ1-1; D gene uncertain. The length of the CDR3 is 16 residues. Per germline, CDR1 SGHRS and CDR2 YFSETQ. V was trimmed by 4 bases and J by 0 bases, leaving 16 bases between them. In nucleotides, the CDR3 is TGCGCCAGCAGCCACGTCGCCCGGGGATTGAACACTGAAGCTTTCTTT. It codes for CASSHVARGLNTEAFF.

The chain combines TRBV6-5 with TRBJ1-2, with unresolved D. The V and J ends lost 8 bases and 5 bases respectively, with 18 bases between them. CDR3 length: 14 amino acids. Germline lookup yields CDR1 MNHEY and CDR2 SVGAGI. CDR3 sequence: CASAKEERFYGYTF. The CDR3 DNA is TGTGCCAGCGCCAAGGAGGAGAGGTTTTATGGCTACACCTTC.

The gene calls are TRBV6-5 and TRBJ1-1, with a weak D call TRBD1 (5 bases). Germline V gene lookup returns CDR1 MNHEY and CDR2 SVGAGI. V lost 6 bases and J 0 bases, leaving 14 bases between the germline ends. This CDR3 region has 15 residues. In nucleotides, the CDR3 is TGTGCCAGCAGGGTATACCAGGGCATGAACACTGAAGCTTTCTTT. Translated, it gives CASRVYQGMNTEAFF.

This chain connects TRBV27 to TRBJ2-7; D is ambiguous. CDR3 length: 13 residues. Germline V CDR1 and CDR2: MNHEY, SMNVEV (reference sequence). Trimming took off 3 bases at V and 7 bases at J, with 13 bases between the two ends. The CDR3 DNA sequence: TGTGCCAGCAGTTTCGGGCGGAGTCGGGAGCAGTACTTC. Translation gives CASSFGRSREQYF.

The V gene is TRBV11-2, the J gene TRBJ2-5; weak D call: TRBD1 (6 bases). The V end was cut by 5 bases, the J end by 2 bases, with 21 bases between. Germline lookup yields CDR1 SGHAT and CDR2 FQNNGV. The CDR3 loop spans 17 amino acids. DNA of the CDR3: TGTGCCAGCAGCCCGATGGGGGCCGTTGTCGGACAAGAGACCCAGTACTTC. It codes for CASSPMGAVVGQETQYF. The whole variable domain, remainder taken from reference TRBV11-2 and TRBJ2-5, is EAGVAQSPRYKIIEKRQSVAFWCNPISGHATLYWYQQILGQGPKLLIQFQNNGVVDDSQLPKDRFSAERLKGVDSTLKIQPAKLEDSAVYLCASSPMGAVVGQETQYFGPGTRLLVL.

This CDR3 reads CASRAEQGHEQYF. DNA for the CDR3: TGTGCCAGCAGAGCCGAACAGGGTCACGAGCAGTACTTC. The chain is built from TRBV4-2 and TRBJ2-7, with D maybe TRBD1 (6 bases). The CDR3 contains 13 residues. Trimming took 6 bases from V and 5 from J, leaving 14 bases between them. The germline V gene encodes CDR1 LGHNA and CDR2 YNFKEQ.

The V and J genes are TRBV7-9 and TRBJ1-2, with D unclear. CDR1 is SEHNR and CDR2 is FQNEAQ in the germline V gene (reference sequence). This CDR3 region has 15 residues. The V end was cut by 7 bases, the J end by 5 bases, with 20 bases between. CDR3 sequence: CASTPWAEGGYGYTF. The CDR3 coding sequence is TGTGCCAGCACCCCTTGGGCCGAGGGAGGGTATGGCTACACCTTC. Full variable domain (remainder filled in from reference TRBV7-9 and TRBJ1-2): DTGVSQNPRHKITKRGQNVTFRCDPISEHNRLYWYRQTLGQGPEFLTYFQNEAQLEKSRLLSDRFSAERPKGSFSTLEIQRTEQGDSAMYLCASTPWAEGGYGYTFGSGTRLTVV.

The chain combines TRBV6-2 or TRBV6-3 with TRBJ2-3; D may be TRBD2 (6 bases). Deletions cut 0 bases from V and 0 bases from J, with 22 bases between. CDR1 and CDR2 (germline): MNHEY, SVGEGT. The CDR3 sequence is 20 residues long. Written as DNA, the CDR3 is TGTGCCAGCAGTTACTCGACAAGCCGGGGGAGTCTTCCTAGCACAGATACGCAGTATTTT. Encoded protein: CASSYSTSRGSLPSTDTQYF.

V usage is TRBV30 and J usage is TRBJ1-6; D not resolved. Germline values: CDR1 GTSNPN, CDR2 SVGIG (reference sequence). Trimming removed 1 base at V and 11 bases at J, with 9 bases between. The CDR3 sequence is 12 residues long. The CDR3: CAWSARFAPLHF. The CDR3 nucleotides read TGTGCCTGGAGTGCCCGTTTCGCACCCCTCCACTTT. The complete variable domain, with remaining parts taken from reference TRBV30 and TRBJ1-6, reads SQTIHQWPATLVQPVGSPLSLECTVEGTSNPNLYWYRQAAGRGLQLLFYSVGIGQISSEVPQNLSASRPQDRQFILSSKKLLLSDSGFYLCAWSARFAPLHFGNGTRLTVT.

This clone was detected once. The J gene is TRBJ1-3, the V gene TRBV3-1 (or the pseudogene TRBV3-2); D is undetermined. V lost 4 bases and J lost 3, with 7 bases in between. CDR1 and CDR2 (germline): LGHDT, YNNKEL (reference sequence). The CDR3 covers 13 residues. In nucleotides, the CDR3 is TGTGCCAGCAGCCCGGACGATGGAAACACCATATATTTT. This gives the protein CASSPDDGNTIYF.

The genes are TRBV20-1 and TRBJ2-7; TRBD2 matches 10 bases. The germline CDR1 and CDR2 sequences are DFQATT and SNEGSKA (reference sequence). The CDR3 runs 16 residues. V shed 3 bases and J 4 bases; nucleotides not matched to a gene: 12. This chain's CDR3 is CSASSLAGAFGYEQYF. CDR3 in DNA: TGCAGTGCTAGTAGCCTAGCGGGAGCTTTTGGATACGAGCAGTACTTC.